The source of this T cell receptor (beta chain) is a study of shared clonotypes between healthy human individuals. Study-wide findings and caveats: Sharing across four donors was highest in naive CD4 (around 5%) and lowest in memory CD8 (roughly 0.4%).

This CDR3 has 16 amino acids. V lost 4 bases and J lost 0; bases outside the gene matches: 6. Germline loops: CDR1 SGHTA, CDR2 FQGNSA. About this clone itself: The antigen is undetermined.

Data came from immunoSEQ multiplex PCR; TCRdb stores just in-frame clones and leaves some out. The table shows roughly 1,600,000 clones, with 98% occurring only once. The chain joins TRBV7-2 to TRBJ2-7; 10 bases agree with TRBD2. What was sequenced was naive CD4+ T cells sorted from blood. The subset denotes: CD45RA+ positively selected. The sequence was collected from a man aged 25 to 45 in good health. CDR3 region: CASSYTSGASSYEQYF. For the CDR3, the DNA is TGTGCCAGCAGCTATACTAGCGGGGCGAGCTCCTACGAGCAGTACTTC.